This T cell receptor beta chain was recorded in a study of Tregs in tolerant kidney transplant recipients. In the case of this clone: Its antigen is as yet unknown.

CDR1 and CDR2 (germline): MDHEN, SYDVKM. The CDR3 loop spans 13 amino acids. V was cut by 7 bases and J by 3 bases, with 10 bases left in between. Produced via immunoSEQ multiplex PCR; TCRdb's table is partial and in-frame only. The table records about 15,000 clones, approximately 94% of them present only once. General study points: Expanding Tregs on activated donor B cells appeared to best identify donor-specific TCRbeta clones.

CD4+CD25+CD127- Tregs, CD4+CD25- non-Tregs, CD4 and CD8 cells were sorted. This chain joins TRBV28 and TRBJ2-1; D unresolved. The sequence was obtained from a human donor in good health. The specimen was CD8+ T cells from blood. The DNA of the CDR3 is TGTGCCAGCAACAAAAAGGTCTACAATGAGCAGTTCTTC. It yields the protein CASNKKVYNEQFF.